These 29 T cell receptor beta chains were all obtained from the same sample, sequenced in a study of T cell responses to AZD1222 COVID-19 vaccine. Method: immunoSEQ multiplex PCR; TCRdb's copy keeps in-frame clones and lacks some. Of about 130,000 clones listed, around 94% are singletons. The sample consisted of peripheral blood, taken on day 0 of AZD1222 vaccination. The source is an adult in good health.

The chain couples TRBV7-8 to TRBJ1-4; 7 bases are shared with TRBD1. Germline V gene data show CDR1 as SGHVS and CDR2 as FQNEAQ. The CDR3 totals 15 residues. V trimming: 5 bases; J trimming: 1 base; junction bases outside the gene matches: 4. The CDR3 DNA is TGTGCCAGCAGCCCAGACAGGGTAACTAATGAAAAACTGTTTTTT. Protein sequence: CASSPDRVTNEKLFF.

The chain uses TRBV27 and TRBJ2-5; D remains ambiguous. The V end was cut by 3 bases, the J end by 2 bases, with 4 bases between. This CDR3 has 12 amino acids. Germline-derived CDR1 and CDR2 are MNHEY and SMNVEV (reference sequence). The CDR3 DNA reads as TGTGCCAGCAGTTTTTCACAAGAGACCCAGTACTTC. Amino acids: CASSFSQETQYF.

This chain joins TRBV7-6 and TRBJ2-7, with 7 bases identical to TRBD1. The CDR3 runs to 15 residues. V lost 5 bases and J lost 5; bases outside the gene matches: 12. Germline V gene data show CDR1 as SGHVS and CDR2 as FNYEAQ. DNA of the CDR3: TGTGCCAGCAGCCCTCCCCCGACAGGGAAAAACGAGCAGTACTTC. It specifies CASSPPPTGKNEQYF.

The chain joins TRBV5-4 to TRBJ2-5; the D gene could be TRBD1 or TRBD2 (6 bases each). Trimming removed 3 bases at V and 4 bases at J, with 13 bases between. Germline lookup yields CDR1 SGHNT and CDR2 YYREEE (reference sequence). This CDR3 has 14 residues. CDR3 nucleotide sequence: TGTGCCAGCAGCTGGGGGGCCGGGAGAGAGACCCAGTACTTC. Its protein product is CASSWGAGRETQYF.

This chain uses TRBV10-1 with TRBJ2-1; D remains ambiguous. The ends were cut back, 3 bases at V and 7 bases at J, with 13 bases in the middle. The CDR3 is made up of 14 amino acids. In germline, CDR1 is WNHNN, CDR2 SYGVQD (reference sequence). The CDR3 protein is CASSDLSGRNEQFF. As DNA, the CDR3 is TGCGCCAGCAGTGATCTTTCTGGTAGAAATGAGCAGTTCTTC.

V and J are TRBV24-1 and TRBJ2-3, with no clear D. V lost 2 bases, J lost 2 bases, and 4 bases lay in between. CDR3 length equals 13 residues. Germline V gives CDR1 KGHDR, CDR2 SFDVKD. The CDR3 protein is CATSDWVTDTQYF. The CDR3 bases are TGTGCCACCAGTGATTGGGTCACAGATACGCAGTATTTT.

The chain uses TRBV19 and TRBJ2-2, with unresolved D. The germline V gene has CDR1 LNHDA and CDR2 SQIVND (reference sequence). V lost 5 bases to trimming and J lost 1 base, with 17 bases between them. This CDR3 is built from 17 residues. The CDR3 sequence is CASSSTYATGNTGELFF. The CDR3 DNA reads as TGTGCCAGTAGTTCCACCTACGCGACCGGGAACACCGGGGAGCTGTTTTTT.

V usage is TRBV30 and J usage is TRBJ1-2, with 12 bases fitting TRBD1. Germline V CDR1 and CDR2: GTSNPN, SVGIG (reference sequence). The CDR3 totals 15 residues. The ends lost 4 bases at V and 5 bases at J; junction bases unmatched: 8. DNA of the CDR3: TGTGCCTGGAACCCGGGACAGGGGGCCATTTATGGCTACACCTTC. This gives the protein CAWNPGQGAIYGYTF.

This rearrangement joins TRBV5-5 to TRBJ2-1, with D maybe TRBD2 (6 bases). The CDR3 is 16 residues long. V was pared by 0 bases and J by 6 bases, with 16 bases between. Germline V gene data show CDR1 as SGHKS and CDR2 as YYEKEE (reference sequence). DNA for the CDR3: TGTGCCAGCAGCTTGGCCTGGAGGGTGATAAGCAATGAGCAGTTCTTC. Encoded protein: CASSLAWRVISNEQFF.

The rearrangement joins TRBV4-3 to TRBJ2-2; the D gene is possibly TRBD1 (6 bases). In germline, CDR1 is LGHNA, CDR2 YSLEER. The CDR3 spans 17 residues. Trimming removed 1 base from V and 5 bases from J, with 17 bases in between. CDR3 nucleotide sequence: TGCGCCAGCAGCCAAGTTGGTGGGCAGGGGAGAACCGGGGAGCTGTTTTTT. As protein: CASSQVGGQGRTGELFF.

Note on this clone: Germline is not matched at one junction end, which may reflect a read error. The V and J genes are TRBV24-1 and TRBJ2-7, with TRBD1 matching 12 bases. CDR1 is KGHDR and CDR2 is SFDVKD in the germline V gene. This CDR3 region has 12 residues. CDR3 in amino acids: CATSDLGDRGPF. DNA for the CDR3: TGTGCCACCAGTGATTTAGGGGACAGGGGGCCCTTC.

J is TRBJ1-5 and V is TRBV19; no definite D call. Trimming removed 6 bases at V and 2 bases at J, with 17 bases between. The CDR3 is made up of 16 amino acids. CDR1 and CDR2 (germline): LNHDA, SQIVND (reference sequence). The CDR3 DNA follows: TGTGCCAGTAGAAGGAACGCCGGCCGTGGCAATCAGCCCCAGCATTTT. Protein: CASRRNAGRGNQPQHF.

The chain combines TRBV5-6 with TRBJ2-5; 7 nucleotides agree with TRBD1. V lost 4 bases and J lost 5; bases outside the gene matches: 8. The germline V gene encodes CDR1 SGHDT and CDR2 YYEEEE. The CDR3 spans 14 residues. Here the CDR3 reads CASSADRAGETQYF. The CDR3 DNA reads as TGTGCCAGCAGCGCAGACAGGGCTGGGGAGACCCAGTACTTC.

The chain recombines TRBV9 with TRBJ2-3, with D maybe TRBD2 (6 bases). There are 16 residues in the CDR3. CDR1 is SGDLS, CDR2 YYNGEE, per germline. The ends were cut back, 0 bases at V and 4 bases at J, with 15 bases in the middle. In DNA form, the CDR3 reads TGTGCCAGCAGCGTAGCAGGGCGGGGAATCGCAGATACGCAGTATTTT. Translation: CASSVAGRGIADTQYF.

V is TRBV24-1 and J is TRBJ2-7, with TRBD1 as a possible D gene (6 bases). The CDR3 loop spans 13 amino acids. The V gene lost 6 bases and the J gene lost 6 bases, with 14 bases spanning the gap. Germline values: CDR1 KGHDR, CDR2 SFDVKD. CDR3 amino acids: CATSYPGTPEQYF. In nucleotides, the CDR3 is TGTGCCACCAGTTACCCCGGGACACCCGAGCAGTACTTC.

The rearrangement joins TRBV28 to TRBJ1-3, with a possible D match to TRBD1 (6 bases). From germline, CDR1 is MDHEN and CDR2 SYDVKM. V lost 5 bases, J lost 2 bases, and 13 bases lay in between. The CDR3 covers 15 residues. CDR3 protein: CASSPTGGAGNTIYF. In nucleotides, the CDR3 is TGTGCCAGCAGTCCGACAGGAGGAGCTGGAAACACCATATATTTT. Based on the CDR3 plus reference TRBV28 and TRBJ1-3, the full variable domain is DVKVTQSSRYLVKRTGEKVFLECVQDMDHENMFWYRQDPGLGLRLIYFSYDVKMKEKGDIPEGYSVSREKKERFSLILESASTNQTSMYLCASSPTGGAGNTIYFGEGSWLTVV.

Concerning this clone itself: An end of the junction does not agree with germline; a read error may underlie this. The chain carries TRBV30 and TRBJ1-2; tentatively, D is TRBD1 (6 bases). Germline loops: CDR1 GTSNPN, CDR2 SVGIG (reference sequence). This CDR3 has 16 amino acids. CDR3 residues: CARSTWGQPSNYGYTF. CDR3 DNA sequence: TGTGCCCGGAGTACCTGGGGACAACCTTCTAACTATGGCTACACCTTC.

The chain uses TRBV18 and TRBJ2-5; 9 bases align to TRBD1. Germline CDR1 KGHSH, CDR2 LQKENI. Trimming removed 4 bases from V and 2 bases from J; junction bases left unmatched: 5. This CDR3 has 15 residues. This chain's CDR3 is CASSQDRGHQETQYF. Here the CDR3 DNA reads TGTGCCAGCTCACAGGACAGGGGCCATCAAGAGACCCAGTACTTC.

The V and J genes are TRBV9 and TRBJ2-5, with 14 nucleotides matching TRBD2. V trimming: 0 bases; J trimming: 4 bases; junction bases outside the gene matches: 2. The germline CDR1 and CDR2 sequences are SGDLS and YYNGEE. This CDR3 is 16 amino acids long. The CDR3 region is CASSVGLAGGPETQYF. CDR3 coding DNA: TGTGCCAGCAGCGTAGGACTAGCGGGAGGGCCAGAGACCCAGTACTTC.

The V call is TRBV20-1, the J call TRBJ2-1, with D possibly TRBD2 on 5 matching bases. Germline V lookup: CDR1 DFQATT, CDR2 SNEGSKA (reference sequence). This CDR3 comprises 15 residues. The V end lost 3 bases, the J end lost 5 bases, and 17 bases lay between the germline ends. CDR3 nucleotides: TGCAGTGCTAGTAAACTTAGGGAGTTGGACAATGAGCAGTTCTTC. It encodes CSASKLRELDNEQFF.

The chain is built from TRBV2 and TRBJ2-1, with 8 bases matching TRBD2. Germline-derived CDR1 and CDR2 are SNHLY and FYNNEI. This CDR3 contains 14 residues. Trimming at V came to 5 bases and at J to 7 bases, leaving 7 bases not matched to a gene. The CDR3 loop reads CASSRLTSGNEQFF. Written as DNA, the CDR3 is TGTGCCAGCAGTAGATTAACTAGCGGAAATGAGCAGTTCTTC.

The V call is TRBV9, the J call TRBJ1-2; D is uncertain. Germline V CDR1 and CDR2: SGDLS, YYNGEE. The V gene lost 0 bases and the J gene lost 0 bases, with 9 bases spanning the gap. The CDR3 spans 15 residues. The CDR3 DNA sequence: TGTGCCAGCAGCGTAGAGGGCCGGGCTAACTATGGCTACACCTTC. Amino acid sequence: CASSVEGRANYGYTF.

V is TRBV3-1 (or the pseudogene TRBV3-2) and J is TRBJ1-6; 8 positions agree with TRBD1. The V segment lost 3 bases and the J segment 6 bases; nucleotides outside the gene matches: 4. Germline CDR1 is LGHDT and CDR2 is YNNKEL (reference sequence). This CDR3 region has 15 residues. The CDR3 nucleotides are TGTGCCAGCAGCCAGGACAGGGAGGTTAATTCACCCCTCCACTTT. Amino acid sequence: CASSQDREVNSPLHF.

This sequence joins TRBV6-5 and TRBJ2-2, with D hard to call. Germline V CDR1 and CDR2: MNHEY, SVGAGI. The V end was cut by 6 bases, the J end by 2 bases, with 10 bases between. The CDR3 has 14 residues. The CDR3 reads CASSAQPNTGELFF. The CDR3, as DNA: TGTGCCAGCAGCGCGCAACCTAACACCGGGGAGCTGTTTTTT.

As DNA, the CDR3 is TGCAGTGCTAATGACCTCGGGTTGGCTATCTCCTACGAGCAGTACTTC. Translation gives CSANDLGLAISYEQYF. V gene TRBV20-1 combines with J gene TRBJ2-7; D is ambiguous. The germline V and J ends were trimmed by 4 bases and 0 bases, with 19 bases remaining between them. Germline-derived CDR1 and CDR2 are DFQATT and SNEGSKA (reference sequence). The CDR3 consists of 16 residues.

This chain connects TRBV19 to TRBJ2-5, with a tentative D call TRBD1 (8 bases). CDR1 and CDR2 from the germline V gene are LNHDA and SQIVND (reference sequence). The CDR3 runs 17 residues. V was clipped by 4 bases and J by 0 bases, with 18 bases between them. CDR3 sequence: CASSTRGDRPYQETQYF. DNA for the CDR3: TGTGCCAGTAGTACCCGGGGGGACAGGCCATACCAAGAGACCCAGTACTTC.

The chain employs TRBV28 and TRBJ1-2; D not resolved. The CDR3 has 11 residues. Looked up from germline, CDR1 is MDHEN and CDR2 is SYDVKM. V lost 7 bases to trimming and J lost 1 base, with 4 bases between them. CDR3 protein: CASTGNYGYTF. CDR3 in DNA: TGTGCCAGCACCGGTAACTATGGCTACACCTTC.

The chain couples TRBV4-1 to TRBJ2-7, with D tentatively TRBD2 (6 bases). V dropped 3 bases and J dropped 3 bases, with 12 bases sitting between them. CDR3 size: 14 residues. CDR1 is MGHRA, CDR2 YSYEKL, per germline. The CDR3 loop reads CASSHPGEDYEQYF. CDR3 sequence (DNA): TGCGCCAGCAGCCACCCCGGGGAGGACTACGAGCAGTACTTC.

The chain has TRBV28 and TRBJ2-7; no reliable D call. The CDR3 contains 13 residues. V was shortened by 4 bases and J by 3 bases, with 10 bases between the two germline ends. Germline loops: CDR1 MDHEN, CDR2 SYDVKM. CDR3 in amino acids: CASSSPPGYEQYF. The CDR3 region has the DNA TGTGCCAGCAGTTCTCCGCCAGGCTACGAGCAGTACTTC.